This TCR beta chain was sequenced during a study of blood T cells in healthy people across ages. General observations from the study: Estimated diversity across one million T cells was deemed an underestimate.

Through a sample-barcoded 5' primer and a J-beta primer mix, a second PCR was run for about 7 to 12 cycles. Every molecule of cDNA carried a tag from a template-switch adaptor with 12 random nucleotides. TCRdb re-derived calls from the 5' RACE reads in MiXCR, one entry per CDR3 protein. This table holds 1.5 million to 2 million distinct CDR3 sequences, about two fifths found once. This CDR3 comprises 15 residues. From germline, CDR1 is MNHEY and CDR2 SMNVEV (reference sequence). With 6 bases removed from V and 2 bases from J, the gap between germline ends came to 11 bases. Only a few counts were recorded for this clonotype. Its antigen is still unknown. With each sample, at least 5 micrograms of total RNA were extracted.

The J gene is TRBJ2-6, the V gene TRBV27; D gene unclear. Sequencing used blood. This receptor was obtained from a human donor in good health. The CDR3 spells CASRTQLAGANVLTF. Written as DNA, the CDR3 is TGTGCCAGCAGAACCCAGCTAGCTGGGGCCAACGTCCTGACTTTC.